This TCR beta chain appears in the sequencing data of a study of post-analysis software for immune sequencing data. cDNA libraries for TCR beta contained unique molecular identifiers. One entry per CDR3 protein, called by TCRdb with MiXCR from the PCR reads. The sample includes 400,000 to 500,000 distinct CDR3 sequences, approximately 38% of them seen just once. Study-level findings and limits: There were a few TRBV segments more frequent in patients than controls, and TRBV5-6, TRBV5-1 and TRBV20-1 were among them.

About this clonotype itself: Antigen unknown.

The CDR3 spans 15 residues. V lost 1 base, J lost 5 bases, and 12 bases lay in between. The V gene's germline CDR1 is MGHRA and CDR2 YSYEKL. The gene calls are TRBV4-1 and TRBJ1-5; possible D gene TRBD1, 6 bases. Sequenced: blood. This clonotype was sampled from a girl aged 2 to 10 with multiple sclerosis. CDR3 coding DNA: TGCGCCAGCAGCCAAGTCGGCAGGGGACATCAGCCCCAGCATTTT. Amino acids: CASSQVGRGHQPQHF.